This passage covers 30 T cell receptor beta chains from one sample sequenced in a study of cytomegalovirus exposure and HLA in healthy donors. Use of 60 Vbeta and 13 Jbeta primers characterized the PCR. TCRdb keeps only in-frame clones here, not all; method: immunoSEQ multiplex PCR. The table includes fewer than 200,000 clones, more than 80% detected once. The material sequenced was PBMCs. These receptors were taken from a woman aged 25 to 39 in good health and CMV-seropositive.

The CDR3 bases are TGTGCCAGCAGTTACAGCTCCACTGAAGCTTTCTTT. Translated, it gives CASSYSSTEAFF. The chain recombines TRBV6-6 with TRBJ1-1; D unclear. Trimming shortened V by 2 bases and J by 4 bases, and 5 bases separated the two germline ends. The CDR3 extends over 12 amino acids. Germline V gene lookup returns CDR1 MNHNY and CDR2 SVGAGI (reference sequence).

The rearrangement uses TRBV9 and TRBJ2-7; TRBD1 matches 9 bases. The CDR3 length is 15 residues. CDR1 is SGDLS and CDR2 is YYNGEE in the germline V gene. V gave up 1 base and J gave up 5 bases; unmatched junction bases: 7. The CDR3 coding sequence is TGTGCCAGCAGCGTATATACAGGGGGCATCGACGAGCAGTACTTC. Amino acid sequence: CASSVYTGGIDEQYF.

To note about this clone: The junction differs from germline at one of its ends, possibly a read error. This CDR3 is also generated by other DNA sequences in the sample. V and J are TRBV5-6 and TRBJ1-6; D remains unclear. Germline V gene data show CDR1 as SGHDT and CDR2 as YYEEEE. The CDR3 covers 14 residues. This CDR3 is CASSLRAGISPLHF. In DNA form, the CDR3 reads TGTGCCAGCAGCTTGCGAGCCGGGATTTCACCTCTCCACTTT.

The chain is built from TRBV5-8 and TRBJ2-1, with D perhaps TRBD1 (5 bases). The germline V gene has CDR1 SGHTS and CDR2 YDEGEE. CDR3 length: 13 amino acids. V lost 4 bases and J 4 bases, leaving 9 bases between the germline ends. CDR3 sequence reads: CASSRTLYNEQFF. The CDR3 bases are TGTGCCAGCAGCCGGACACTTTACAATGAGCAGTTCTTC.

The V and J genes are TRBV4-2 and TRBJ1-4; D may be TRBD1 (5 bases). The V gene's germline CDR1 is LGHNA and CDR2 YNFKEQ. The CDR3 is 13 amino acids. V was shortened by 1 base and J by 15 bases, with 15 bases between the two germline ends. CDR3 sequence: CASSQVIRELMFF. CDR3 nucleotide sequence: TGTGCCAGCAGCCAAGTTATCAGGGAATTGATGTTTTTT.

The chain uses TRBV27 and TRBJ1-2, with D unresolved. In germline, CDR1 is MNHEY, CDR2 SMNVEV (reference sequence). The CDR3 totals 13 residues. V was shortened by 5 bases and J by 6 bases, with 13 bases between the two germline ends. The CDR3 DNA is TGTGCCAGCAGTCCTCGTACAATTAATGGCTACACCTTC. As protein: CASSPRTINGYTF.

The gene calls are TRBV5-1 and TRBJ2-3, with 10 positions matching TRBD2. Germline values: CDR1 SGHRS, CDR2 YFSETQ. The junction had 5 bases not matched to a gene; V was cut back by 2 bases and J by 8 bases. The CDR3 spans 14 residues. CDR3: CASSLAGGLGTQYF. CDR3 nucleotide sequence: TGCGCCAGCAGCTTAGCGGGGGGGTTAGGTACGCAGTATTTT. The variable domain in full, with the rest retrieved from reference TRBV5-1 and TRBJ2-3, is KAGVTQTPRYLIKTRGQQVTLSCSPISGHRSVSWYQQTPGQGLQFLFEYFSETQRNKGNFPGRFSGRQFSNSRSEMNVSTLELGDSALYLCASSLAGGLGTQYFGPGTRLTVL.

The chain couples TRBV5-6 to TRBJ2-5; 7 nucleotides align to TRBD1. Trimming removed 2 bases from V and 4 bases from J; junction bases left unmatched: 8. The CDR3 loop spans 15 amino acids. CDR1 SGHDT and CDR2 YYEEEE come from the germline V gene. The DNA for the CDR3 is TGTGCCAGCAGCTTTCCGGGACAGCCTGTAGAGACCCAGTACTTC. This codes for CASSFPGQPVETQYF.

The rearrangement joins TRBV7-9 to TRBJ2-1, with a possible D match to TRBD1 (6 bases). The CDR3 is 16 amino acids. The V end was cut by 5 bases, the J end by 1 base, with 15 bases between. The germline V gene encodes CDR1 SEHNR and CDR2 FQNEAQ (reference sequence). CDR3 sequence: CASSPQTGLSYNEQFF. In DNA, the CDR3 is TGTGCCAGCAGCCCTCAGACAGGACTTTCCTACAATGAGCAGTTCTTC.

Concerning this clone itself: Distinct nucleotide sequences in the sample also encode this CDR3. The rearrangement joins TRBV7-3 to TRBJ1-5; no reliable D call. CDR1 is SGHTA and CDR2 is FQGTGA in the germline V gene. This CDR3 contains 13 residues. The V end was cut by 0 bases, the J end by 5 bases, with 5 bases between. The CDR3: CASSLTGDQPQHF. In nucleotides, the CDR3 is TGTGCCAGCAGCTTAACGGGAGATCAGCCCCAGCATTTT.

The chain couples TRBV19 to TRBJ1-5; D call uncertain. The CDR3 length is 14 residues. The V end was cut by 3 bases, the J end by 5 bases, with 11 bases between. The germline CDR1 and CDR2 sequences are LNHDA and SQIVND (reference sequence). The CDR3: CASSIRGEDQPQHF. CDR3 in DNA: TGTGCCAGTAGTATTCGTGGCGAGGATCAGCCCCAGCATTTT. Looking up the rest from reference TRBV19 and TRBJ1-5 gives the full variable domain: DGGITQSPKYLFRKEGQNVTLSCEQNLNHDAMYWYRQDPGQGLRLIYYSQIVNDFQKGDIAEGYSVSREKKESFPLTVTSAQKNPTAFYLCASSIRGEDQPQHFGDGTRLSIL.

The rearrangement links TRBV5-1 to TRBJ2-2; D possibly corresponds to TRBD2 (5 bases). Germline CDR1 and CDR2: SGHRS and YFSETQ. The CDR3 has 15 amino acids. Trimming left V 0 bases short and J 3 bases short, with 9 bases between. Written as DNA, the CDR3 is TGCGCCAGCAGCTTGGGCGGAGCGGACACCGGGGAGCTGTTTTTT. Translation gives CASSLGGADTGELFF.

Of note for this clone: Other DNA sequences in the sample encode the same CDR3. V usage is TRBV7-3 and J usage is TRBJ2-3; 7 bases match TRBD2. This CDR3 comprises 15 residues. Per the germline V gene, CDR1 is SGHTA and CDR2 is FQGTGA. V gave up 5 bases and J gave up 3 bases; unmatched junction bases: 8. CDR3 nucleotides: TGTGCCAGCAGCCTTACTAGCGAGAGTACAGATACGCAGTATTTT. Its protein is CASSLTSESTDTQYF.

This chain uses TRBV5-1 with TRBJ2-5; 13 bases are a match to TRBD2. This CDR3 is 15 amino acids long. J was trimmed by 5 bases and V by 4 bases; bases with no gene match: 5. CDR1 is SGHRS and CDR2 is YFSETQ in the germline V gene. This CDR3 is CASSGGTSGVETQYF. As DNA, the CDR3 is TGCGCCAGCAGCGGGGGGACTAGCGGGGTGGAGACCCAGTACTTC.

This chain connects TRBV28 to TRBJ2-1, with TRBD2 matching 9 bases. The J segment lost 6 bases and the V segment lost 4 bases, leaving 25 bases of the junction unmatched. CDR1 is MDHEN and CDR2 is SYDVKM in the germline V gene. The CDR3 covers 21 residues. The CDR3 loop reads CASSSRSGRAGGGASGNEQFF. CDR3 bases: TGTGCCAGCAGTTCGCGTAGTGGCAGGGCCGGCGGGGGGGCCAGTGGCAATGAGCAGTTCTTC.

This clone has a handful of counts. V is TRBV6-5 and J is TRBJ1-2, with 12 bases matching TRBD1. CDR3 length: 15 residues. J lost 7 bases, V lost 0 bases, and 3 bases had no gene match. Per the germline V gene, CDR1 is MNHEY and CDR2 is SVGAGI. CDR3 loop: CASSYSGQGAIGYTF. The CDR3 DNA reads as TGTGCCAGCAGTTACTCGGGACAGGGGGCCATTGGCTACACCTTC.

DNA of the CDR3: TGTGCCAGCAGCGTGTCCTCCCGAGGCGGGACCGTCTCCTACAATGAGCAGTTCTTC. Translated, it gives CASSVSSRGGTVSYNEQFF. The V call is TRBV9, the J call TRBJ2-1; D perhaps matches TRBD2 (6 bases). Germline CDR1 SGDLS, CDR2 YYNGEE. The CDR3 spans 19 residues. Trimming took off 2 bases at V and 0 bases at J, with 21 bases between the two ends.

V and J are TRBV7-8 and TRBJ1-4; D might be TRBD1 (5 bases). V was cut by 3 bases and J by 8 bases, with 16 bases left in between. This CDR3 spans 15 amino acids. Germline loops: CDR1 SGHVS, CDR2 FQNEAQ. CDR3 in DNA: TGTGCCAGCAGCTTTCGGGGGGAGGTTTGGGAAAAACTGTTTTTT. Its protein is CASSFRGEVWEKLFF.

V gene TRBV5-4 combines with J gene TRBJ2-5; D not certain. Germline CDR1 reads SGHNT; CDR2 reads YYREEE (reference sequence). With 4 bases removed from V and 5 bases from J, the gap between germline ends came to 6 bases. This CDR3 is built from 11 residues. CDR3: CASSRAETQYF. Here the CDR3 DNA reads TGTGCCAGCAGCCGTGCGGAGACCCAGTACTTC. Complete variable domain (other parts from reference TRBV5-4 and TRBJ2-5): ETGVTQSPTHLIKTRGQQVTLRCSSQSGHNTVSWYQQALGQGPQFIFQYYREEENGRGNFPPRFSGLQFPNYSSELNVNALELDDSALYLCASSRAETQYFGPGTRLLVL.

The CDR3 is CASSLGHRGGNYGYTF. CDR3 DNA sequence: TGTGCCAGCAGCTTAGGGCACAGGGGGGGAAACTATGGCTACACCTTC. The rearrangement links TRBV7-2 to TRBJ1-2; 8 bases align to TRBD1. The trim removed 1 base at V and 2 bases at J, leaving 6 bases unmatched. The CDR3 runs to 16 residues. Germline lookup yields CDR1 SGHTA and CDR2 FQGNSA. The full variable domain, in which reference TRBV7-2 and TRBJ1-2 provide the parts outside the CDR3, is GAGVSQSPSNKVTEKGKDVELRCDPISGHTALYWYRQSLGQGLEFLIYFQGNSAPDKSGLPSDRFSAERTGGSVSTLTIQRTQQEDSAVYLCASSLGHRGGNYGYTFGSGTRLTVV.

The chain uses TRBV15 and TRBJ1-2; D may be TRBD1 (5 bases). Germline CDR1 reads LNHNV; CDR2 reads YYDKDF (reference sequence). The ends were cut back, 1 base at V and 2 bases at J, with 11 bases in the middle. The CDR3 loop spans 15 amino acids. The CDR3 loop is CATSRGPGRNYGYTF. The CDR3 nucleotides are TGTGCCACCAGCAGAGGTCCAGGGAGGAACTATGGCTACACCTTC.

This clone occurred once. Other DNA sequences in this sample translate to the same CDR3. This sequence joins TRBV7-3 and TRBJ1-1; no clear D gene. From germline, CDR1 is SGHTA and CDR2 FQGTGA. The CDR3 runs 14 residues. V was pared by 2 bases and J by 2 bases, with 9 bases between. Here the CDR3 DNA reads TGTGCCAGCAGCTTAGGCGGAGGCAACACTGAAGCTTTCTTT. Amino acid sequence: CASSLGGGNTEAFF.

The table lists this clone with a count of one. The chain couples TRBV2 to TRBJ1-1, with 8 bases aligning to TRBD1. The trim removed 4 bases at V and 2 bases at J, leaving 6 bases unmatched. The germline V gene has CDR1 SNHLY and CDR2 FYNNEI. The CDR3 has 15 residues. This CDR3 is CASSVQGAVNTEAFF. The CDR3 DNA reads as TGTGCCAGCAGTGTCCAGGGGGCGGTAAACACTGAAGCTTTCTTT.

CDR3 nucleotides: TGTGCCAGCAGCCAACGGGAGGGGGTTCTCTACAATGAGCAGTTCTTC. Translating it yields CASSQREGVLYNEQFF. V usage is TRBV13 and J usage is TRBJ2-1; 8 positions agree with TRBD2. V shed 5 bases, J shed 3 bases, and the junction held 9 bases outside the gene matches. The CDR3 runs to 16 residues. Germline-derived CDR1 and CDR2 are PRHDT and FYEKMQ (reference sequence). Supplemented by reference TRBV13 and TRBJ2-1, the full variable domain reads AAGVIQSPRHLIKEKRETATLKCYPIPRHDTVYWYQQGPGQDPQFLISFYEKMQSDKGSIPDRFSAQQFSDYHSELNMSSLELGDSALYFCASSQREGVLYNEQFFGPGTRLTVL.

The chain recombines TRBV13 with TRBJ1-2; 7 positions match TRBD1. The CDR3 covers 15 residues. Germline V gene data show CDR1 as PRHDT and CDR2 as FYEKMQ (reference sequence). V shed 5 bases and J 8 bases; nucleotides not matched to a gene: 14. CDR3 residues: CASSPQGHRSGGYTF. CDR3 coding DNA: TGTGCCAGCAGCCCACAGGGGCACAGATCGGGAGGCTACACCTTC.

The gene calls are TRBV11-2 and TRBJ2-5; 7 bases align to TRBD1. Near its end, the DNA agrees better with TRBJ2-7, so the J call may be wrong. CDR1 and CDR2 (germline): SGHAT, FQNNGV. The CDR3 consists of 14 residues. CDR3 sequence reads: CASSLGGTVYEQYF. The CDR3, as DNA: TGTGCCAGCAGCTTGGGTGGGACAGTCTACGAGCAGTACTTC.

This chain uses TRBV4-2 with TRBJ2-5, with a possible D match to TRBD2 (7 bases). The length of the CDR3 is 17 residues. V lost 4 bases, J lost 2 bases, and 20 bases lay in between. The germline CDR1 and CDR2 sequences are LGHNA and YNFKEQ. The CDR3 sequence: CASSPNPFGGRQETQYF. The CDR3, as DNA: TGTGCCAGCAGCCCCAACCCCTTCGGGGGGCGTCAAGAGACCCAGTACTTC.

The chain carries TRBV4-2 and TRBJ2-7; 8 positions agree with TRBD1. CDR1 is LGHNA, CDR2 YNFKEQ, per germline. V lost 4 bases to trimming and J lost 0 bases; unmatched junction nucleotides: 2. This CDR3 region has 14 residues. In nucleotides, the CDR3 is TGTGCCAGCAGCCCCGGACAGGGCTCCTACGAGCAGTACTTC. Encoded protein: CASSPGQGSYEQYF.

The chain employs TRBV6-5 and TRBJ2-1; 8 nucleotides line up with TRBD2. The V gene end was trimmed by 5 bases and the J gene end by 8 bases; junction bases not matched to a gene: 8. This CDR3 comprises 14 residues. Germline CDR1 and CDR2: MNHEY and SVGAGI. This CDR3 reads CASSQRGGQYEQFF. Here the CDR3 DNA reads TGTGCCAGCAGTCAACGGGGGGGGCAGTATGAGCAGTTCTTC.

The chain uses TRBV16 and TRBJ2-7, with D unresolved. CDR1 KGHSY and CDR2 FQNENV come from the germline V gene. The V end was cut by 0 bases, the J end by 2 bases, with 8 bases between. The CDR3 spans 14 residues. The CDR3 DNA is TGTGCCAGCAGCCAATCGGCGCAGGCCTACGAGCAGTACTTC. Protein sequence: CASSQSAQAYEQYF.